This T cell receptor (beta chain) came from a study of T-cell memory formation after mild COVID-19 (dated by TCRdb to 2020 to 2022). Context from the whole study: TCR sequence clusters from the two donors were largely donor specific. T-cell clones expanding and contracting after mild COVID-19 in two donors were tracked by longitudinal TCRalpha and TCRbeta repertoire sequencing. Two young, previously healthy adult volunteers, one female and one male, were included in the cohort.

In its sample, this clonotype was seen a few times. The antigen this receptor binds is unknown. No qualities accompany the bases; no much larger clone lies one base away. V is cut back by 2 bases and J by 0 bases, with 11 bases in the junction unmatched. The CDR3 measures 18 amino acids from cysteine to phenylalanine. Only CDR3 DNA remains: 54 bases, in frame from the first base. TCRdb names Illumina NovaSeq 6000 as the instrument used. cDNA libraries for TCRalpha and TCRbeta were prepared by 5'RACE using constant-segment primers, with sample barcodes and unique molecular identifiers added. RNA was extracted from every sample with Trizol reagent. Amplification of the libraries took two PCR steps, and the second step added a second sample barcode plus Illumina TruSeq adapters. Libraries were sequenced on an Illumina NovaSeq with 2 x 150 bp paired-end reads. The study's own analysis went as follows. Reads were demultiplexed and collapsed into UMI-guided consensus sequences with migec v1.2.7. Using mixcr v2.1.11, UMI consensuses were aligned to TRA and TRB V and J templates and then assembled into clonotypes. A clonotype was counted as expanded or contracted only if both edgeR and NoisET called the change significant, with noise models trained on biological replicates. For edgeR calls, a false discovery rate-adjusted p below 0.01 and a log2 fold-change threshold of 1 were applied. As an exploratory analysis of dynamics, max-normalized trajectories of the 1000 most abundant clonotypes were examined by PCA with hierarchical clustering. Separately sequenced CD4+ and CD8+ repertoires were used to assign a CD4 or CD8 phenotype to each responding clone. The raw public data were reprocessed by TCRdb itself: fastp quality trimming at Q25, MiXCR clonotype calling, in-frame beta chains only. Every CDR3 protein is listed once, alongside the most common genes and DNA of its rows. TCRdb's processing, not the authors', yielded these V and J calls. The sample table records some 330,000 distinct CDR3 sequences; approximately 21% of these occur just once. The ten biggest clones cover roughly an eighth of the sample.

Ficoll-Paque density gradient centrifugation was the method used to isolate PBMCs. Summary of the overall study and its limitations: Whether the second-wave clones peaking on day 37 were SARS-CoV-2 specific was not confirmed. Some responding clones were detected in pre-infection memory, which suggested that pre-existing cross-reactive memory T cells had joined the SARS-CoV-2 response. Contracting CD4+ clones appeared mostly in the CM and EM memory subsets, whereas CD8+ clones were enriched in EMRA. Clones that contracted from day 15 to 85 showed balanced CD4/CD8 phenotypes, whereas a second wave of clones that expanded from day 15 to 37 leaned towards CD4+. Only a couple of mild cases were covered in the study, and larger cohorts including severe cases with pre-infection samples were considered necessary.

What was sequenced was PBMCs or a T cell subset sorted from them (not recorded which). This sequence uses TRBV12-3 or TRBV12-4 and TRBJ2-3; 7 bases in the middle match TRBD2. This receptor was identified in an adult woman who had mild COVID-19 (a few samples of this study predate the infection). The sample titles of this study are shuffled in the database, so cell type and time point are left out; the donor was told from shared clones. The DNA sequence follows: TGTGCCAGCAGTTTAAGTACGAAGCGGGGCGCTAGCACAGATACGCAGTATTTT. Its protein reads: CASSLSTKRGASTDTQYF.